Listed here are 27 T cell receptor beta chains from one sample, sequenced in a study of T cell changes during pregnancy in multiple sclerosis. Method: immunoSEQ multiplex PCR; TCRdb's copy keeps in-frame clones and lacks some. The repertoire holds about 79,000 clones, around nine tenths seen once, with approximately 0.45% in the top ten. Sequenced here: CD4+ T cells from peripheral blood mononuclear cells, sampled in the second trimester of pregnancy. The receptor source for this set is a female donor with multiple sclerosis, enrolled in a pregnancy study.

This chain links TRBV28 with TRBJ2-1; possible D gene TRBD1, 5 bases. The CDR3 runs 16 residues. Trimming removed 3 bases from V and 0 bases from J, with 12 bases in between. In germline, CDR1 is MDHEN, CDR2 SYDVKM. CDR3 loop: CASSLGQGSSYNEQFF. In nucleotides, the CDR3 is TGTGCCAGCAGTTTGGGGCAGGGTAGCTCCTACAATGAGCAGTTCTTC.

This clone was seen once. The CDR3 loop reads CAWSVQLAGPTDTQYF. CDR3 sequence (DNA): TGTGCCTGGAGTGTACAACTAGCGGGCCCCACAGATACGCAGTATTTT. This chain joins TRBV30 and TRBJ2-3; 9 nucleotides align to TRBD2. V shed 0 bases, J shed 2 bases, and the junction held 6 bases outside the gene matches. The CDR3 runs to 16 residues. Germline V gene sequence: CDR1 GTSNPN, CDR2 SVGIG (reference sequence).

The chain couples TRBV9 to TRBJ1-1; D unresolved. This CDR3 spans 15 amino acids. Trimming took 4 bases from V and 0 from J, leaving 13 bases between them. Germline CDR1 is SGDLS and CDR2 is YYNGEE. CDR3 sequence: CASSPSGGMNTEAFF. The CDR3 bases are TGTGCCAGCAGCCCCTCCGGAGGGATGAACACTGAAGCTTTCTTT. Using reference TRBV9 and TRBJ1-1 for the parts outside the CDR3, the full variable domain is DSGVTQTPKHLITATGQRVTLRCSPRSGDLSVYWYQQSLDQGLQFLIQYYNGEERAKGNILERFSAQQFPDLHSELNLSSLELGDSALYFCASSPSGGMNTEAFFGQGTRLTVV.

V and J are TRBV7-8 and TRBJ2-7, with D unresolved. The germline gives CDR1 SGHVS, CDR2 FQNEAQ. This CDR3 contains 14 residues. V lost 5 bases, J lost 1 base, and 12 bases lay in between. As DNA, the CDR3 is TGTGCCAGCAGCGTGACATTCCCTTCCTACGAGCAGTACTTC. It encodes CASSVTFPSYEQYF.

The chain recombines TRBV7-3 with TRBJ2-2; tentative D call: TRBD1 (5 bases). The CDR3 runs to 16 residues. V was pared by 5 bases and J by 0 bases, with 13 bases between. Germline CDR1 SGHTA, CDR2 FQGTGA. The chain's CDR3 is CASSPLQGANTGELFF. The CDR3 DNA is TGTGCCAGCAGCCCTCTTCAGGGCGCGAACACCGGGGAGCTGTTTTTT.

This clone was seen only once. CDR3: CASSFNGYGRTNQPQHF. CDR3 in DNA: TGTGCCAGCAGCTTTAACGGGTATGGGAGAACTAATCAGCCCCAGCATTTT. The V and J genes are TRBV5-6 and TRBJ1-5; D ambiguous. CDR1 is SGHDT and CDR2 is YYEEEE in the germline V gene. The CDR3 is made up of 17 amino acids. Trimming removed 2 bases from V and 4 bases from J, with 19 bases in between. The complete variable domain, with remaining parts taken from reference TRBV5-6 and TRBJ1-5, reads DAGVTQSPTHLIKTRGQQVTLRCSPKSGHDTVSWYQQALGQGPQFIFQYYEEEERQRGNFPDRFSGHQFPNYSSELNVNALLLGDSALYLCASSFNGYGRTNQPQHFGDGTRLSIL.

This clone was detected a few times. The rearrangement links TRBV11-2 to TRBJ2-1, with 13 bases aligning to TRBD2. Trimming took 5 bases from V and 1 from J; bases not matched to a gene: 5. CDR3 size: 17 residues. Germline assignment: CDR1 SGHAT and CDR2 FQNNGV. CDR3 in DNA: TGTGCCAGCAGCCGGGCACTAGCGGGGGGGTCCTACAATGAGCAGTTCTTC. The encoded protein is CASSRALAGGSYNEQFF.

The chain uses TRBV5-4 and TRBJ1-1; D may be TRBD1 (5 bases). The CDR3 is 16 amino acids. Germline V lookup: CDR1 SGHNT, CDR2 YYREEE (reference sequence). Deletions cut 0 bases from V and 5 bases from J, with 17 bases between. CDR3 protein: CASSLGQLERGTEAFF. CDR3 DNA sequence: TGTGCCAGCAGCTTGGGACAGCTCGAAAGGGGAACTGAAGCTTTCTTT.

The chain recombines TRBV19 with TRBJ2-1; the match to TRBD2 covers 10 bases. Unmatched junction bases numbered 6, after V lost 7 bases and J lost 0 bases. CDR3 length: 16 amino acids. Per the germline V gene, CDR1 is LNHDA and CDR2 is SQIVND (reference sequence). The CDR3 here is CASTGTSAYSYNEQFF. CDR3 DNA: TGTGCCAGTACCGGGACTAGCGCATACTCCTACAATGAGCAGTTCTTC.

The chain couples TRBV7-3 to TRBJ2-1, with a tentative D call TRBD2 (6 bases). Trimming removed 5 bases from V and 10 bases from J, with 18 bases in between. From germline, CDR1 is SGHTA and CDR2 FQGTGA. The CDR3 spans 14 residues. The CDR3 nucleotides read TGTGCCAGCAGCGCGGGACTGGCGGTGGGGGAGCAGTTCTTC. Protein product: CASSAGLAVGEQFF.

The gene calls are TRBV6-6 and TRBJ2-2; 7 bases line up with TRBD2. The CDR3 is 14 residues long. The germline gives CDR1 MNHNY, CDR2 SVGAGI (reference sequence). The V gene end was trimmed by 7 bases and the J gene end by 5 bases; junction bases not matched to a gene: 7. The CDR3 loop reads CASTPQAGTGELFF. The DNA of the CDR3 is TGTGCCAGCACCCCGCAAGCGGGGACCGGGGAGCTGTTTTTT.

A word on this clone: At one end, the junction sequence differs from germline, possibly due to a read error. This CDR3 reads CASSRILAGENEQFF. The CDR3 DNA reads TGTGCTAGCAGCCGGATACTAGCGGGAGAGAATGAGCAGTTCTTC. The chain couples TRBV7-7 to TRBJ2-1; TRBD2 matches 11 bases. The CDR3 runs to 15 residues. The germline V gene encodes CDR1 SSHAT and CDR2 FNYEAQ (reference sequence).

V is TRBV27 and J is TRBJ1-2; a weak D match, TRBD1 (5 bases). Germline V CDR1 and CDR2: MNHEY, SMNVEV (reference sequence). Trimming took off 6 bases at V and 5 bases at J, with 16 bases between the two ends. The CDR3 runs to 14 residues. The chain's CDR3 is CASRSTGTVYGYTF. CDR3 nucleotides: TGTGCCAGCAGATCCACAGGTACCGTTTATGGCTACACCTTC.

V gene TRBV10-3 combines with J gene TRBJ2-7, with a tentative D call TRBD2 (5 bases). Trimming shortened V by 3 bases and J by 0 bases, and 9 bases separated the two germline ends. This CDR3 has 14 residues. CDR1 and CDR2 (germline): ENHRY, SYGVKD. CDR3 region: CAISDRGNSYEQYF. The DNA for the CDR3 is TGTGCCATCAGTGATCGGGGAAACTCCTACGAGCAGTACTTC.

This chain's CDR3 is CASTLGTGLLLAPLHF. The DNA of the CDR3 is TGCGCCAGCACCCTCGGGACAGGCCTTTTATTGGCACCCCTCCACTTT. The gene calls are TRBV5-1 and TRBJ1-6, with TRBD1 identical over 8 bases. V was pared by 6 bases and J by 11 bases, with 16 bases of the junction left unmatched. CDR3 length equals 16 residues. Germline V gene data show CDR1 as SGHRS and CDR2 as YFSETQ.

V is TRBV28 and J is TRBJ2-3; D unclear. Trimming shortened V by 5 bases and J by 2 bases, and 11 bases separated the two germline ends. This CDR3 region has 14 residues. Germline V lookup: CDR1 MDHEN, CDR2 SYDVKM. DNA of the CDR3: TGTGCCAGCAGTCCCGTTAGAGACACAGATACGCAGTATTTT. Translated, it gives CASSPVRDTDTQYF.

The chain carries TRBV28 and TRBJ1-6; no reliable D call. Trimming removed 3 bases from V and 5 bases from J, with 11 bases in between. The V gene's germline CDR1 is MDHEN and CDR2 SYDVKM. The CDR3 has 15 residues. This chain's CDR3 is CASSFSSGNNSPLHF. CDR3 coding DNA: TGTGCCAGCAGTTTCTCGTCGGGGAATAATTCACCCCTCCACTTT.

V and J are TRBV12-1 and TRBJ2-1; the DNA was not used to check the table's D call, TRBD1. TRBV12-1 is a pseudogene. There are 19 residues in the CDR3. The CDR3 spells CASSFGNRENRGPNNEQFF. The CDR3 nucleotides are TGTGCCAGCAGCTTTGGTAACCGGGAAAACAGGGGGCCAAACAATGAGCAGTTCTTC.

The chain couples TRBV27 to TRBJ2-3; possibly TRBD2 for D (6 bases). The CDR3 is made up of 15 amino acids. Trimming took off 4 bases at V and 1 base at J, with 12 bases between the two ends. Germline lookup yields CDR1 MNHEY and CDR2 SMNVEV (reference sequence). The CDR3: CASSSPGLRTDTQYF. The CDR3, as DNA: TGTGCCAGCAGTTCTCCGGGACTCCGCACAGATACGCAGTATTTT.

The rearrangement uses TRBV5-1 and TRBJ2-7, with TRBD2 matching 9 bases. The CDR3 sequence is 18 residues long. CDR1 is SGHRS and CDR2 is YFSETQ in the germline V gene. The V segment lost 4 bases and the J segment 2 bases; nucleotides outside the gene matches: 16. CDR3 region: CASSAPLGASGVAYEQYF. The CDR3 DNA reads as TGCGCCAGCAGCGCCCCCCTGGGGGCTAGCGGGGTCGCCTACGAGCAGTACTTC.

This chain links TRBV15 with TRBJ2-2; TRBD2 matches at 9 bases. V lost 6 bases, J lost 7 bases, and 6 bases stayed unmatched. CDR1 LNHNV and CDR2 YYDKDF come from the germline V gene (reference sequence). This CDR3 contains 14 residues. The DNA of the CDR3 is TGTGCCACCAGAATGGGACTAGCTAGCGGGGAGCTGTTTTTT. Protein: CATRMGLASGELFF.

The chain combines TRBV29-1 with TRBJ1-4; no firm D call. Germline V CDR1 and CDR2: SQVTM, ANQGSEA. The V end was cut by 6 bases, the J end by 3 bases, with 8 bases between. The CDR3 sequence is 12 residues long. The CDR3 here is CSVKGANEKLFF. The DNA for the CDR3 is TGCAGCGTCAAGGGAGCTAATGAAAAACTGTTTTTT.

The V call is TRBV9, the J call TRBJ2-7, with 9 nucleotides matching TRBD2. This CDR3 has 16 amino acids. Losses at the gene ends were 5 bases for V and 5 bases for J; bases not matched to a gene: 14. Germline lookup yields CDR1 SGDLS and CDR2 YYNGEE. CDR3: CASSLEDGLALNEQYF. The CDR3 DNA follows: TGTGCCAGCAGTCTGGAGGACGGACTAGCGTTAAACGAGCAGTACTTC.

The chain joins TRBV4-1 to TRBJ2-7, with 11 bases identical to TRBD1. CDR3 length: 16 residues. J was trimmed by 1 base and V by 4 bases; bases with no gene match: 6. Germline CDR1 reads MGHRA; CDR2 reads YSYEKL. CDR3 sequence (DNA): TGCGCCAGCAGCCGCACGGGGGACAGGGGGTCCTACGAGCAGTACTTC. Its protein product is CASSRTGDRGSYEQYF.

The genes are TRBV4-3 and TRBJ2-3; no clear D gene. CDR1 LGHNA and CDR2 YSLEER come from the germline V gene. This CDR3 is 15 amino acids long. Trimming pared 0 bases from V and 0 bases from J, leaving 7 bases between. The CDR3 DNA is TGCGCCAGCAGCCAAGATCACACCAGCACAGATACGCAGTATTTT. Translating gives CASSQDHTSTDTQYF.

This chain connects TRBV5-4 to TRBJ2-7; 9 bases line up with TRBD1. Germline lookup yields CDR1 SGHNT and CDR2 YYREEE (reference sequence). Trimming at V came to 4 bases and at J to 5 bases, leaving 7 bases not matched to a gene. CDR3 length: 14 residues. The CDR3 reads CASSPVGQGNEQYF. The CDR3 DNA follows: TGTGCCAGCAGCCCCGTGGGACAGGGAAACGAGCAGTACTTC.

The chain carries TRBV11-3 and TRBJ2-1, with TRBD2 matching over 11 bases. V lost 6 bases to trimming and J lost 8 bases; unmatched junction nucleotides: 12. The CDR3 sequence is 16 residues long. In germline, CDR1 is SGHNT, CDR2 YENEEA. CDR3 amino acids: CASSLRATSGVHEQFF. Written as DNA, the CDR3 is TGTGCCAGCAGTTTAAGAGCGACTAGCGGGGTCCATGAGCAGTTCTTC.